These 32 T cell receptor beta chains came from one sample sequenced in a study of human T cells and chemical hapten exposure. TCRdb used MiXCR to reprocess the 5' RACE reads, holding one entry per CDR3 protein. The table has roughly 110,000 distinct CDR3 sequences, around a fifth seen once. Unfractionated whole blood was the source of the extracted total RNA. The receptors shown here come from a human donor in good health.

As to this clonotype: It is unclear where the CDR3 begins or ends on the DNA, so no DNA is shown, and the CDR3 is as TCRdb lists it. This chain uses TRBV20-1 with TRBJ2-1; TRBD1, the table's D call, lacks a check against the DNA. Germline-derived CDR1 and CDR2 are DFQATT and SNEGSKA (reference sequence). The CDR3 extends over 15 residues, inclusive of both ends. The CDR3 spells CSGQRVAIGSGPPFF.

In its sample, this clonotype was seen a few times. The chain is built from TRBV20-1 and TRBJ2-3; no clear D. Trimming took 0 bases from V and 2 from J, leaving 9 bases between them. This CDR3 has 14 amino acids. The germline V gene encodes CDR1 DFQATT and CDR2 SNEGSKA (reference sequence). CDR3 in amino acids: CSARDAVLTDTQYF. The DNA of the CDR3 is TGCAGTGCTAGAGATGCGGTTCTCACAGATACGCAGTATTTT.

This clonotype was seen a few times. The J gene is TRBJ2-3, the V gene TRBV14; 8 nucleotides agree with TRBD2. V gave up 0 bases and J gave up 4 bases; unmatched junction bases: 9. The CDR3 is 17 amino acids. Germline assignment: CDR1 SGHDN and CDR2 FVKESK. The CDR3 DNA follows: TGTGCCAGCAGCCAAGAAGTGAGGGGACTAGTGCCAGATACGCAGTATTTT. Translation: CASSQEVRGLVPDTQYF. The variable domain in full, completed from reference TRBV14 and TRBJ2-3, reads EAGVTQFPSHSVIEKGQTVTLRCDPISGHDNLYWYRRVMGKEIKFLLHFVKESKQDESGMPNNRFLAERTGGTYSTLKVQPAELEDSGVYFCASSQEVRGLVPDTQYFGPGTRLTVL.

Here the CDR3 reads CASSEQRLNTEAFF. The CDR3 nucleotides read TGCGCCAGCAGTGAGCAGAGATTGAACACTGAAGCTTTCTTT. The chain has TRBV10-2 and TRBJ1-1; D gene uncertain. This CDR3 spans 14 amino acids. Germline-derived CDR1 and CDR2 are WSHSY and SAAADI. V was cut by 2 bases and J by 0 bases, with 7 bases left in between.

This clonotype was detected a few times. The rearrangement joins TRBV20-1 to TRBJ1-1; 10 nucleotides line up with TRBD1. The CDR3 is made up of 13 amino acids. V shed 8 bases and J 0 bases; nucleotides not matched to a gene: 3. The V gene's germline CDR1 is DFQATT and CDR2 SNEGSKA (reference sequence). CDR3 in amino acids: CSRTGGLNTEAFF. Written as DNA, the CDR3 is TGCAGTCGGACAGGGGGGTTGAACACTGAAGCTTTCTTT.

The chain carries TRBV2 and TRBJ1-5; a weak D match, TRBD1 (6 bases). The CDR3 totals 16 residues. Germline V gene lookup returns CDR1 SNHLY and CDR2 FYNNEI. V was shortened by 4 bases and J by 3 bases, with 16 bases between the two germline ends. CDR3 nucleotide sequence: TGTGCCAGCAGTGCGGCAGGGGATGTTTTCAATCAGCCCCAGCATTTT. This gives the protein CASSAAGDVFNQPQHF.

This chain connects TRBV5-1 to TRBJ1-1, with D possibly TRBD1 on 5 matching bases. Trimming cost V 4 bases and J 11 bases, with 18 bases left between them. This CDR3 has 13 residues. Germline V gives CDR1 SGHRS, CDR2 YFSETQ. For the CDR3, the DNA is TGCGCCAGCAGCCCTGCAGGGACGACGGGCGCTTTCTTT. This encodes CASSPAGTTGAFF.

This clonotype appeared a few times. This chain links TRBV7-3 with TRBJ1-1, with a weak D call TRBD1 (5 bases). This CDR3 has 15 amino acids. V was pared by 2 bases and J by 6 bases, with 16 bases between. CDR1 is SGHTA and CDR2 is FQGTGA in the germline V gene. The CDR3 bases are TGTGCCAGCAGCTTACAAGCAGGGATTTTAGCTGAAGCTTTCTTT. Protein product: CASSLQAGILAEAFF.

This clonotype was detected ten times or more. The gene calls are TRBV5-4 and TRBJ2-7, with D hard to call. The V gene's germline CDR1 is SGHNT and CDR2 YYREEE (reference sequence). V was trimmed by 0 bases and J by 1 base, leaving 5 bases between them. The CDR3 is made up of 13 amino acids. The CDR3 loop is CASSLDGSYEQYF. The CDR3 bases are TGTGCCAGCAGCTTGGACGGATCCTACGAGCAGTACTTC.

This clonotype was seen many times. This chain joins TRBV5-1 and TRBJ1-1; no clear D gene. The CDR3 is 13 amino acids. The germline V and J ends were trimmed by 4 bases and 2 bases, with 9 bases remaining between them. In germline, CDR1 is SGHRS, CDR2 YFSETQ. CDR3 amino acids: CASSREGNTEAFF. CDR3 DNA: TGCGCCAGCAGCAGGGAGGGTAACACTGAAGCTTTCTTT.

This clonotype has more than one count but fewer than ten. The chain combines TRBV7-3 with TRBJ2-6; D call uncertain. The CDR3 has 16 residues. The germline CDR1 and CDR2 sequences are SGHTA and FQGTGA. V was clipped by 2 bases and J by 0 bases, with 8 bases between them. CDR3: CASSLSHYSGANVLTF. The CDR3 region has the DNA TGTGCCAGCAGCTTATCACATTACTCTGGGGCCAACGTCCTGACTTTC.

This rearrangement joins TRBV15 to TRBJ2-1, with a tentative D call TRBD2 (6 bases). Germline lookup yields CDR1 LNHNV and CDR2 YYDKDF (reference sequence). Trimming stripped 1 base from V and 6 bases from J, with 16 bases between. The CDR3 consists of 16 residues. DNA for the CDR3: TGTGCCACCAGCAGAGCTATTGGCGGGGCCTTCAATGAGCAGTTCTTC. It yields the protein CATSRAIGGAFNEQFF.

The CDR3 bases are TGTGCCAGCAGTTACAGAGACATTCAGTACTTC. Protein sequence: CASSYRDIQYF. The rearrangement joins TRBV6-6 to TRBJ2-4; D is unresolved. The CDR3 is 11 residues long. The germline V gene has CDR1 MNHNY and CDR2 SVGAGI (reference sequence). The germline V and J ends were trimmed by 2 bases and 8 bases, with 4 bases remaining between them.

This clonotype was seen more than once but under ten times. The chain carries TRBV6-5 and TRBJ1-1; D is ambiguous. The CDR3 has 15 amino acids. V was pared by 0 bases and J by 2 bases, with 10 bases between. The germline CDR1 and CDR2 sequences are MNHEY and SVGAGI. CDR3 sequence reads: CASSYSWRTNTEAFF. In DNA form, the CDR3 reads TGTGCCAGCAGTTACTCCTGGAGGACCAACACTGAAGCTTTCTTT.

This clonotype was seen just once. V gene TRBV9 combines with J gene TRBJ2-2; D is ambiguous. The V and J ends lost 4 bases and 7 bases respectively, with 8 bases between them. Germline V gene sequence: CDR1 SGDLS, CDR2 YYNGEE. The CDR3 runs to 12 residues. CDR3 nucleotides: TGTGCCAGCAGCATGAGTAGCGGGGAGCTGTTTTTT. Protein: CASSMSSGELFF.

The chain employs TRBV2 and TRBJ1-4; TRBD1 agrees at 7 bases. The junction had 8 bases not matched to a gene; V was cut back by 7 bases and J by 0 bases. The length of the CDR3 is 16 residues. In germline, CDR1 is SNHLY, CDR2 FYNNEI. CDR3 in amino acids: CASNLGGLATNEKLFF. The CDR3 nucleotides read TGTGCCAGCAACTTAGGGGGCCTGGCAACTAATGAAAAACTGTTTTTT.

The gene calls are TRBV27 and TRBJ2-7; 8 positions agree with TRBD2. This CDR3 contains 15 residues. Trimming removed 6 bases from V and 2 bases from J; junction bases left unmatched: 9. The germline V gene has CDR1 MNHEY and CDR2 SMNVEV (reference sequence). The CDR3 region has the DNA TGTGCCAGCAGAGAAAGCGGGGGACGCACCTACGAGCAGTACTTC. Residues: CASRESGGRTYEQYF.

This clonotype was detected only a few times. V and J are TRBV27 and TRBJ2-2; the match to TRBD2 covers 10 bases. Per the germline V gene, CDR1 is MNHEY and CDR2 is SMNVEV (reference sequence). The CDR3 covers 15 residues. With V trimmed by 4 bases and J by 5 bases, 4 bases remained unmatched. CDR3 in DNA: TGTGCCAGCAGTTACGGGACTAGCGTAACCGGGGAGCTGTTTTTT. It translates to CASSYGTSVTGELFF.

This clonotype appeared a few times. The chain joins TRBV4-1 to TRBJ2-7; 9 bases are shared with TRBD1. The CDR3 is 15 amino acids. CDR1 and CDR2 from the germline V gene are MGHRA and YSYEKL. With 1 base clipped from V and 4 bases from J, the junction kept 5 bases outside the gene matches. Here the CDR3 reads CASSQGDRVTYEQYF. Written as DNA, the CDR3 is TGCGCCAGCAGCCAAGGGGACAGGGTTACATACGAGCAGTACTTC.

The chain is built from TRBV29-1 and TRBJ1-5, with D perhaps matching TRBD1 (5 bases). From germline, CDR1 is SQVTM and CDR2 ANQGSEA. CDR3 length: 13 residues. V was clipped by 4 bases and J by 0 bases, with 7 bases between them. The DNA for the CDR3 is TGCAGCGTTGGGGGCTCTAGCAATCAGCCCCAGCATTTT. As protein: CSVGGSSNQPQHF.

The chain recombines TRBV12-3 or TRBV12-4 with TRBJ1-5; possibly TRBD1 for D (5 bases). The CDR3 has 17 residues. V gave up 6 bases and J gave up 0 bases, with 18 bases separating them. CDR3: CASSPGHRRLSNQPQHF. CDR3 sequence (DNA): TGTGCCAGCAGCCCTGGACACCGCAGGCTTAGCAATCAGCCCCAGCATTTT.

The chain couples TRBV12-3 or TRBV12-4 to TRBJ1-5; 7 positions match TRBD1. This CDR3 region has 15 residues. V lost 6 bases and J lost 7; bases outside the gene matches: 12. This CDR3 is CASSPFRRGLQPQHF. The CDR3 DNA reads TGTGCCAGCAGCCCTTTCCGCAGGGGGTTACAGCCCCAGCATTTT.

This clonotype was found a few times. The chain employs TRBV30 and TRBJ2-7; 7 nucleotides match TRBD2. CDR1 is GTSNPN, CDR2 SVGIG, per germline (reference sequence). V shed 3 bases, J shed 6 bases, and the junction held 5 bases outside the gene matches. CDR3 size: 12 residues. CDR3 sequence: CAWRASGLEQYF. In DNA, the CDR3 is TGTGCCTGGAGGGCTAGCGGTCTCGAGCAGTACTTC.

The CDR3 loop is CASSLPGAGEKLFF. In nucleotides, the CDR3 is TGTGCCAGCAGTTTACCCGGGGCAGGGGAAAAACTGTTTTTT. The chain links TRBV28 to TRBJ1-4, with D perhaps matching TRBD1 (5 bases). Germline V gives CDR1 MDHEN, CDR2 SYDVKM. Trimming stripped 2 bases from V and 8 bases from J, with 12 bases between. This CDR3 is built from 14 residues.

This clonotype was picked up a small number of times. The chain joins TRBV6-5 to TRBJ1-5; D gene uncertain. CDR1 MNHEY and CDR2 SVGAGI come from the germline V gene. The ends were cut back, 4 bases at V and 2 bases at J, with 15 bases in the middle. CDR3 length equals 16 residues. The CDR3, as DNA: TGTGCCAGCAGTTGGGAGAGCCCTGGCGGCAATCAGCCCCAGCATTTT. Encoded protein: CASSWESPGGNQPQHF.

V gene TRBV28 combines with J gene TRBJ1-1; 8 bases fit TRBD1. Germline V CDR1 and CDR2: MDHEN, SYDVKM. This CDR3 has 15 amino acids. J was trimmed by 5 bases and V by 5 bases; bases with no gene match: 10. CDR3 amino acids: CASSPRGRGRTEAFF. CDR3 in DNA: TGTGCCAGCAGTCCCCGGGGCAGGGGGCGAACTGAAGCTTTCTTT. The whole variable domain, filled in from reference TRBV28 and TRBJ1-1, reads DVKVTQSSRYLVKRTGEKVFLECVQDMDHENMFWYRQDPGLGLRLIYFSYDVKMKEKGDIPEGYSVSREKKERFSLILESASTNQTSMYLCASSPRGRGRTEAFFGQGTRLTVV.

The V gene is TRBV5-6, the J gene TRBJ1-1; 7 positions match TRBD1. Germline CDR1 is SGHDT and CDR2 is YYEEEE. The CDR3 is made up of 15 amino acids. V dropped 3 bases and J dropped 4; count of bases not matched to a gene: 9. Here the CDR3 DNA reads TGTGCCAGCAGCTCCTACAGGGGTAGGGGCACTGAAGCTTTCTTT. Residues: CASSSYRGRGTEAFF.

This clonotype was picked up a small number of times. This chain links TRBV27 with TRBJ1-1; tentatively, D is TRBD1 (6 bases). CDR1 and CDR2 from the germline V gene are MNHEY and SMNVEV (reference sequence). The CDR3 extends over 15 amino acids. The V end lost 7 bases, the J end lost 6 bases, and 21 bases lay between the germline ends. This CDR3 reads CASIAGGGGVSEAFF. The CDR3 DNA is TGTGCCAGCATCGCGGGGGGAGGGGGAGTTTCTGAAGCTTTCTTT.

This clonotype was seen a handful of times. The chain combines TRBV15 with TRBJ1-5; D is unclear. Germline V gives CDR1 LNHNV, CDR2 YYDKDF (reference sequence). The CDR3 has 13 amino acids. With 3 bases removed from V and 7 bases from J, the gap between germline ends came to 10 bases. The CDR3 DNA follows: TGTGCCACCAGCAGGAATAACGAGCAGCCCCAGCATTTT. Its protein is CATSRNNEQPQHF.

This clonotype was detected a few times. V is TRBV5-1 and J is TRBJ2-5; D might be TRBD1 (6 bases). Germline assignment: CDR1 SGHRS and CDR2 YFSETQ. Trimming removed 1 base from V and 5 bases from J, with 15 bases in between. The CDR3 is 15 residues long. The CDR3, as DNA: TGCGCCAGCAGCTTGAGGGGGTCCCAGTGGGAGACCCAGTACTTC. This codes for CASSLRGSQWETQYF.

This clonotype was seen more than once but under ten times. V usage is TRBV19 and J usage is TRBJ1-1; no definite D call. V was shortened by 4 bases and J by 3 bases, with 12 bases between the two germline ends. Looked up from germline, CDR1 is LNHDA and CDR2 is SQIVND (reference sequence). CDR3 size: 14 residues. The CDR3 protein is CASSSGREDTEAFF. In DNA, the CDR3 is TGTGCCAGTAGTAGTGGACGGGAGGACACTGAAGCTTTCTTT.

The chain carries TRBV6-1 and TRBJ1-5; 8 nucleotides match TRBD1. Germline CDR1 is MNHNS and CDR2 is SASEGT. The length of the CDR3 is 15 residues. Losses at the gene ends were 5 bases for V and 9 bases for J; bases not matched to a gene: 12. CDR3 DNA sequence: TGTGCCAGCAGTATATTTCAGGGGGCTCGATGGCCCCAGCATTTT. The encoded protein is CASSIFQGARWPQHF.